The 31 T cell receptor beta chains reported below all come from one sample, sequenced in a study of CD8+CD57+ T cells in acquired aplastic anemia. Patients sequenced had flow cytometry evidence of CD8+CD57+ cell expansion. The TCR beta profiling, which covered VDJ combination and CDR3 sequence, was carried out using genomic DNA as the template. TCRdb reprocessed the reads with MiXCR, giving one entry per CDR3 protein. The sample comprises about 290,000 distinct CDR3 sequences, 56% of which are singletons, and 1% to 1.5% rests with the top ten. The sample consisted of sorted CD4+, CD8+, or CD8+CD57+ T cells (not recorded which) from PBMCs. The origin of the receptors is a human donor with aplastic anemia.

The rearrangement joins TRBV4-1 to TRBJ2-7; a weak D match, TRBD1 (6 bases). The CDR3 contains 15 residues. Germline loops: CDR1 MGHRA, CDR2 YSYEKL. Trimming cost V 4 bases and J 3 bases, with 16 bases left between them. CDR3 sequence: CASSLQYRAIYEQYF. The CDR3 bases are TGCGCCAGCAGCCTTCAATACAGGGCGATCTACGAGCAGTACTTC.

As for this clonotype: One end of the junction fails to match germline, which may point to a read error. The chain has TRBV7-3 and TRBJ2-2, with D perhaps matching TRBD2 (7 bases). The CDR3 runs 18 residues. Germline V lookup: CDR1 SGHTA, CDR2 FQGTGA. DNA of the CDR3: TGCGCCAGCAGCCAAGGGAGGGCGGGGGCCGCGAACACCGGGGAGCTGTTTTTT. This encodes CASSQGRAGAANTGELFF.

CDR3 amino acids: CASSLKASTDTQYF. The CDR3 DNA follows: TGTGCCAGCAGCTTAAAGGCCAGCACAGATACGCAGTATTTT. The chain links TRBV11-3 to TRBJ2-3, with D unresolved. V lost 2 bases, J lost 0 bases, and 6 bases lay in between. The CDR3 totals 14 residues. Germline loops: CDR1 SGHNT, CDR2 YENEEA.

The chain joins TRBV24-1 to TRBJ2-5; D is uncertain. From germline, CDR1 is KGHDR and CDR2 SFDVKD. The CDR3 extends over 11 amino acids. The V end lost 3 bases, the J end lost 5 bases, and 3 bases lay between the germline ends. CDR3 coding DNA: TGTGCCACCAGTGATCGGGAGACCCAGTACTTC. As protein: CATSDRETQYF.

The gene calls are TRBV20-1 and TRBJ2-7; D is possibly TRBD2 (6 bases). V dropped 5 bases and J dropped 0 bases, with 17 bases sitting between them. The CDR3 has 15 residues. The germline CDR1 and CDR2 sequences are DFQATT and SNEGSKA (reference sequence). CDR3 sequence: CSAGSPLSGSYEQYF. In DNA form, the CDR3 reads TGCAGTGCTGGTTCGCCCCTTAGCGGCTCCTACGAGCAGTACTTC.

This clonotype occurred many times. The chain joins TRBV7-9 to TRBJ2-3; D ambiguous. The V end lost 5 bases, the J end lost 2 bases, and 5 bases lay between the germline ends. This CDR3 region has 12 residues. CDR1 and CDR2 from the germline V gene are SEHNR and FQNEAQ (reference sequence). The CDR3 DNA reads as TGTGCCAGCAGCCAAAACACAGATACGCAGTATTTT. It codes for CASSQNTDTQYF.

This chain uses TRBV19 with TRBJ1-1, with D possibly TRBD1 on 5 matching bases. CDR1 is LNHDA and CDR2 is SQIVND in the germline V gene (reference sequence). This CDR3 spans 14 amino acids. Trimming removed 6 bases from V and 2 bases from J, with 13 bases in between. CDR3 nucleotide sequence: TGTGCCAGTAGGGAAGGACACGTCAACACTGAAGCTTTCTTT. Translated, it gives CASREGHVNTEAFF.

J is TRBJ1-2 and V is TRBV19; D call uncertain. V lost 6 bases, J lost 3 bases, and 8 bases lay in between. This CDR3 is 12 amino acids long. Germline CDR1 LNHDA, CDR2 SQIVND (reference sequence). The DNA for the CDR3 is TGTGCCAGTAGCTTCGCGTACTATGGCTACACCTTC. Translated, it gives CASSFAYYGYTF.

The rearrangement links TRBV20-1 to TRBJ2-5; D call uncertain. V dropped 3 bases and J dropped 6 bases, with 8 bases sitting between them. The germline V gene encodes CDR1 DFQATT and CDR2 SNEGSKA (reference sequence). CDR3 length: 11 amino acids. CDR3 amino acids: CSASLGKTQYF. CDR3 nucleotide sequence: TGCAGTGCTAGTTTGGGAAAGACCCAGTACTTC.

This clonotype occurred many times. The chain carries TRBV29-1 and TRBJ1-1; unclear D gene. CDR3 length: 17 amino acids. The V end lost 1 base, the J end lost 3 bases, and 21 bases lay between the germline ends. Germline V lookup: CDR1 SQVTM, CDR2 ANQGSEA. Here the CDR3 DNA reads TGCAGCGTTGAAGGGCTCACGGGTCTTATTAGGGACACTGAAGCTTTCTTT. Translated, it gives CSVEGLTGLIRDTEAFF.

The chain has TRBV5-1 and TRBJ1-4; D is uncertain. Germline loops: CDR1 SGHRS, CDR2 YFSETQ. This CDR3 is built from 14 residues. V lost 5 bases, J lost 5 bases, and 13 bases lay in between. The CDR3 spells CASSSWTDNEKLFF. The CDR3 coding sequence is TGCGCCAGCAGTTCCTGGACGGACAATGAAAAACTGTTTTTT.

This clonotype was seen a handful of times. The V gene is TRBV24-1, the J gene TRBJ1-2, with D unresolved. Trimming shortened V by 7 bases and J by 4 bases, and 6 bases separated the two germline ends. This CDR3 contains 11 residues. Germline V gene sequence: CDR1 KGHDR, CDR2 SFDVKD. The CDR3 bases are TGTGCCACCAGCGACATCTATGGCTACACCTTC. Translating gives CATSDIYGYTF.

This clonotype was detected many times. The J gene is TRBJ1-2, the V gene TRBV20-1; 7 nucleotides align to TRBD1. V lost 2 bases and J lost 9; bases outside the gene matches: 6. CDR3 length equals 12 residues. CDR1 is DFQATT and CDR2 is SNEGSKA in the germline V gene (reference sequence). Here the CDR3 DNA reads TGCAGTGCTAGATTAACAGGGGCGAGCTACACCTTC. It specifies CSARLTGASYTF.

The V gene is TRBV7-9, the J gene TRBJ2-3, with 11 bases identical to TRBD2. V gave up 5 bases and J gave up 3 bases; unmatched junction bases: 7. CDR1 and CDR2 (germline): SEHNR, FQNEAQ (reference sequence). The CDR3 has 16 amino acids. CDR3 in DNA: TGTGCCAGCAGCCTTATATCTAGCGGGAGGACAGATACGCAGTATTTT. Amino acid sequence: CASSLISSGRTDTQYF.

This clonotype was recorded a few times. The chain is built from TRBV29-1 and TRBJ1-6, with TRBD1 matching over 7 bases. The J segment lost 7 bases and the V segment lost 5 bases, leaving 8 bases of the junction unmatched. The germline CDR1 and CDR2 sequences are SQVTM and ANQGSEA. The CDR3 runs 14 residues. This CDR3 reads CSVSQGGGNSPLHF. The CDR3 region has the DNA TGCAGCGTTTCCCAGGGGGGGGGGAATTCACCCCTCCACTTT.

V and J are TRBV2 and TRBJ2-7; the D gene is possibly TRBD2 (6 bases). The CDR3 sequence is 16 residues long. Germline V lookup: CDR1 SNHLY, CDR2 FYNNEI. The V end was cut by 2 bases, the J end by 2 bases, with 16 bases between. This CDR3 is CASSERDPGLAYEQYF. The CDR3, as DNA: TGTGCCAGCAGTGAAAGGGACCCGGGACTTGCCTACGAGCAGTACTTC.

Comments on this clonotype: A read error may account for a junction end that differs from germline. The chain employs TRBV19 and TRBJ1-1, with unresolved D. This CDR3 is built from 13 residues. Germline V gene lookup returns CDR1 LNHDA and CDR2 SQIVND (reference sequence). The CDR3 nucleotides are TGTGCCAATAGTATGAAGGTCGACACTGAAGCTTTCTTT. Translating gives CANSMKVDTEAFF.

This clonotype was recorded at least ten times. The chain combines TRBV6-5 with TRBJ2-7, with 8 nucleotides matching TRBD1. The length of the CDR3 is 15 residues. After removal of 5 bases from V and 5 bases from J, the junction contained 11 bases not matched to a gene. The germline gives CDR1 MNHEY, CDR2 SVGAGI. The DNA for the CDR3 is TGTGCCAGCAGTGCAGGGGGCGAGGGGTCCAACGAGCAGTACTTC. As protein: CASSAGGEGSNEQYF.

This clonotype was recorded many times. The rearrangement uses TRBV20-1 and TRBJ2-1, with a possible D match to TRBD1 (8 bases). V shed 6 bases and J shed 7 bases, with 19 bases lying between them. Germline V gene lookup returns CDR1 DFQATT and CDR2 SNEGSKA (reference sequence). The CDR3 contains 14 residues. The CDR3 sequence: CSATTGQGLNEQFF. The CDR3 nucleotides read TGCAGTGCAACTACCGGACAGGGACTAAATGAGCAGTTCTTC.

The CDR3 nucleotides read TGTGCCAGCAGTTCTGCATCTGGGTTTGGGGACATTCAGTACTTC. Translation: CASSSASGFGDIQYF. The chain employs TRBV6-1 and TRBJ2-4; D ambiguous. Germline V gives CDR1 MNHNS, CDR2 SASEGT. The CDR3 contains 15 residues. Between the trimmed V and J ends, which lost 5 bases and 8 bases, there was a span of 19 bases.

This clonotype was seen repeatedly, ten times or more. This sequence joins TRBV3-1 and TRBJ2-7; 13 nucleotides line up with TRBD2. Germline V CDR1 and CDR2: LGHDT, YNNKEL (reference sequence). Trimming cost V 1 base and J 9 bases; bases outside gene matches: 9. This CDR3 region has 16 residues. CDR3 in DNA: TGTGCCAGCAGCCAAGGGGGGACTAGCGGGACCTCGGGGCAGTACTTC. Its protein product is CASSQGGTSGTSGQYF.

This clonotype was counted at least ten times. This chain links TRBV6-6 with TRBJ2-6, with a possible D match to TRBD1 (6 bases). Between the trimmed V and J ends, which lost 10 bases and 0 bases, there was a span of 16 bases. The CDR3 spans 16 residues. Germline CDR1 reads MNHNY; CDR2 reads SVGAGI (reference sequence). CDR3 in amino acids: CATRGGRGSGANVLTF. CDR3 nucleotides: TGTGCCACCAGAGGGGGTCGGGGCTCTGGGGCCAACGTCCTGACTTTC.

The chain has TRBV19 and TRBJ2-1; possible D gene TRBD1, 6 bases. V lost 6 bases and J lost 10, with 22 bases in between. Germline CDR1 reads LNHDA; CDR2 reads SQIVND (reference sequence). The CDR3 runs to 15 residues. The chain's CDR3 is CASSSDRTPLQEQFF. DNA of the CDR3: TGTGCCAGTAGCTCCGACAGGACCCCTTTGCAGGAGCAGTTCTTC.

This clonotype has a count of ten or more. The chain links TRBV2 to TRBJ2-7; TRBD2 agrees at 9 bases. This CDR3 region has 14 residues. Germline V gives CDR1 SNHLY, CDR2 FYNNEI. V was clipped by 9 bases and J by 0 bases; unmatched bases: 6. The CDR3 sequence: CASSGGHSSYEQYF. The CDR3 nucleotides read TGTGCCAGTAGCGGGGGTCACAGCTCCTACGAGCAGTACTTC.

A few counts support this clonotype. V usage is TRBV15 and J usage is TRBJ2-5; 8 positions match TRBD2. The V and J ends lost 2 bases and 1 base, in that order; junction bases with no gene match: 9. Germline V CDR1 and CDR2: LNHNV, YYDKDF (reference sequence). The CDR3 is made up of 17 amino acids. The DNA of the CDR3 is TGTGCCACCAGCAGAACCACAGGCGGGAGGATCCAAGAGACCCAGTACTTC. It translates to CATSRTTGGRIQETQYF.

The CDR3 sequence: CASSQAHSQGAKNSPLHF. For the CDR3, the DNA is TGCGCCAGCAGCCAAGCCCATTCACAGGGGGCCAAGAATTCACCCCTCCACTTT. The V gene is TRBV4-3, the J gene TRBJ1-6; 9 positions match TRBD1. Germline-derived CDR1 and CDR2 are LGHNA and YSLEER. V dropped 1 base and J dropped 7; count of bases not matched to a gene: 11. There are 18 residues in the CDR3.

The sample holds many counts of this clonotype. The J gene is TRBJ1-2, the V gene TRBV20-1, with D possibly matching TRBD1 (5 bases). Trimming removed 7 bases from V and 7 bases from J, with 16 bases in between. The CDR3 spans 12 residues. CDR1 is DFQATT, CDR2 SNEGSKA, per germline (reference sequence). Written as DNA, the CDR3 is TGCAGTGTTAAACCAGGGCGAGGTGGCTACACCTTC. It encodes CSVKPGRGGYTF.

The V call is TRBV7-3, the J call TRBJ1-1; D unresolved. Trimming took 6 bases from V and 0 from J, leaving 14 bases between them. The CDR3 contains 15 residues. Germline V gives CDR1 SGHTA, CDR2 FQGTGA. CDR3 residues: CASRQSHSMNTEAFF. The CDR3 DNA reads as TGTGCCAGCAGACAGAGTCATAGCATGAACACTGAAGCTTTCTTT.

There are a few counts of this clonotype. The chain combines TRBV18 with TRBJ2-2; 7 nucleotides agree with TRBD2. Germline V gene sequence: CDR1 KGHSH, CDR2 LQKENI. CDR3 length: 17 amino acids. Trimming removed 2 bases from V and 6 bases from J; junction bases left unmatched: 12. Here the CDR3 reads CASSPVAGVPFSGELFF. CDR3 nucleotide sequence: TGTGCCAGCTCACCAGTGGCGGGGGTCCCCTTTTCCGGGGAGCTGTTTTTT.

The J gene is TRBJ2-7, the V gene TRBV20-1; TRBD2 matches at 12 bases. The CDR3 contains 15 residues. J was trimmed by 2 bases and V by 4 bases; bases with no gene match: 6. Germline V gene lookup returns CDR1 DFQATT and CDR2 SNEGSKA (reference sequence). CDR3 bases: TGCAGTGCTAAATCGCTAGCGGGGGGGACCTACGAGCAGTACTTC. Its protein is CSAKSLAGGTYEQYF.

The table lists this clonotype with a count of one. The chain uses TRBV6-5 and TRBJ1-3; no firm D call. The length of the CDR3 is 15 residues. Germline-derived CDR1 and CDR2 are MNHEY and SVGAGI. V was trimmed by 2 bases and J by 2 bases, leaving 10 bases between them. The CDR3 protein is CASSYLRAAGNTIYF. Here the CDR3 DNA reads TGTGCCAGCAGTTACCTCCGAGCAGCTGGAAACACCATATATTTT.